The subject of this entry is one TCR beta chain. No antigen is known for it. Libraries were prepared by immunoSEQ multiplex PCR; TCRdb keeps only in-frame clonotypes and omits some of them. Of under 150,000 clones listed, more than 90% are singletons. This entry comes from a study of T cell responses to AZD1222 COVID-19 vaccine. Study outcomes and limitations: After two AZD1222 doses, spike-specific TCR breadth and depth rose versus day 0.

The CDR3 is 13 residues long. Looked up from germline, CDR1 is SGHRS and CDR2 is YFSETQ. The V gene lost 4 bases and the J gene lost 4 bases, with 11 bases spanning the gap. The receptor comes from an adult in good health. Source: peripheral blood, taken on day 0 of AZD1222 vaccination. V usage is TRBV5-1 and J usage is TRBJ1-2; D is ambiguous. The CDR3 bases are TGCGCCAGCAGCCCGGGCCGCCTCTATGGCTACACCTTC. Residues: CASSPGRLYGYTF.